The T cell receptor beta chain under discussion was sequenced for a study of cytomegalovirus exposure and HLA in healthy donors. Whole-study findings and limits: An ancestry cluster, one associated with Asian ancestry, reportedly showed fewer N-insertions than the approximately 670-donor mean in a later analysis. Listed as cytomegalovirus-associated were around 160 TCR beta chains.

A word on this clone: The antigen remains unidentified.

The germline gives CDR1 SGHVS, CDR2 FQNEAQ. V lost 6 bases to trimming and J lost 3 bases; unmatched junction nucleotides: 14. This CDR3 has 17 amino acids. The PCR was carried out with 60 Vbeta primers and 13 Jbeta primers. Sequencing used immunoSEQ multiplex PCR; TCRdb keeps in-frame clones, though not all of them. The top ten hold more than 1.5% of the sample, which has approximately 220,000 clones, over 75% seen once. Sequencing was done on a sample of PBMCs. This TCR came from a man aged 18 to 30 in good health and CMV-seronegative. V is TRBV7-8 and J is TRBJ2-7; 10 bases align to TRBD2. The CDR3 loop is CASSVGAVSGGGYEQYF. The DNA for the CDR3 is TGTGCCAGCAGTGTAGGGGCTGTAAGCGGGGGGGGCTACGAGCAGTACTTC.